This TCR beta chain stems from a study of circulating CD8 cells and anti-PD-1 response in melanoma. Study-level information: Response groups: complete/partial responders versus stable/progressive non-responders.

Turning to this clonotype: Its antigen is as yet unknown.

Trimming pared 0 bases from V and 1 base from J, leaving 5 bases between. CDR3 length equals 15 residues. Germline CDR1 is KGHDR and CDR2 is SFDVKD. Four subsets defined by PD-1 and/or TIGIT were sorted from live CD3+CD8+TCRalphabeta+ cells. Study-wide results and caveats: A small cohort with few responders supplied the baseline and M1 comparisons.

Each library started from about 15 ng of total RNA using the QIAseq Immune Repertoire TCR panel. Using its own MiXCR run on the reads, TCRdb lists one record per CDR3 protein. The sample holds hundreds of distinct CDR3 sequences; roughly 9% are singletons and the top ten take roughly 45%. The TCR was taken from a human donor with melanoma. This material consisted of CD8+ T cells from PBMCs, taken at baseline or after one month of anti-PD-1 therapy (not recorded which). The V and J genes are TRBV24-1 and TRBJ2-2, with a weak D call TRBD2 (5 bases). The CDR3 reads CATSDLAGNTGELFF. CDR3 nucleotide sequence: TGTGCCACCAGTGATTTGGCGGGGAACACCGGGGAGCTGTTTTTT.